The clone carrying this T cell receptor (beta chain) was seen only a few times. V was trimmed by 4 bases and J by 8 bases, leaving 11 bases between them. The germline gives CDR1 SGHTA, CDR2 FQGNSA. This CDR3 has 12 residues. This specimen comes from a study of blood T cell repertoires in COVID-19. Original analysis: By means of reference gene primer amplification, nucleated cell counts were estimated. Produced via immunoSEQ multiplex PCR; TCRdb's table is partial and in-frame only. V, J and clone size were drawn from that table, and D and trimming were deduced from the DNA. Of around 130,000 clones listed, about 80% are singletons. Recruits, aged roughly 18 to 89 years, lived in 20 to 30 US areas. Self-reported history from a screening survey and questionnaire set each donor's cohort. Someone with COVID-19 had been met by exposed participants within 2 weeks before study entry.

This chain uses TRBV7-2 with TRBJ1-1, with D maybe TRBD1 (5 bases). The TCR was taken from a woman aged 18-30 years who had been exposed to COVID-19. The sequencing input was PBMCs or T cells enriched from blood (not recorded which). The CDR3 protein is CASSWGGLEAFF. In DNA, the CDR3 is TGTGCCAGCAGCTGGGGGGGTCTCGAAGCTTTCTTT.